This is a list of T cell receptor beta chains from one sample in a study of T cell responses to AZD1222 COVID-19 vaccine. TCRdb keeps only in-frame clones here, not all; method: immunoSEQ multiplex PCR. The table shows roughly 120,000 clones, with over 75% occurring only once. Specimen: peripheral blood, collected on day 0 of AZD1222 vaccination. These TCRs come from an adult in good health. Each CDR3 is given without its conserved first and last residue.

J: TRBJ2-5
V: TRBV28
CDR3: ASSLSSRSYQETQY

J: TRBJ2-1
V: TRBV7-3
CDR3: ASSPQSLAGTRREQF

J: TRBJ2-2
V: TRBV2
CDR3: ASTLGTTGELF

J: TRBJ2-7
V: TRBV7-2
CDR3: ASSSGASREQY

J: TRBJ1-6
V: TRBV28
CDR3: ASSSVLLGSYNSPLH

J: TRBJ1-3
V: TRBV7-2
CDR3: ASTARNSGNTIY

J: TRBJ2-2
V: TRBV9
CDR3: ASTLGGIRKNTGELF

J: TRBJ2-1
V: TRBV5-1
CDR3: ASSLAGQEQF

J: TRBJ2-5
V: TRBV24-1
CDR3: ATSEWTGTQY

J: TRBJ1-5
V: TRBV2
CDR3: ASSEGNLQPQH

J: TRBJ1-4
V: TRBV18
CDR3: ASSPTDRANEKLF

J: TRBJ2-7
V: TRBV27
CDR3: ASSLSGGSLYEQY

J: TRBJ1-1
V: TRBV6-5
CDR3: ASSYKGVNTEAF

J: TRBJ1-1
V: TRBV4-1
CDR3: ASSQGGRGGTEAF

J: TRBJ2-7
V: TRBV5-1
CDR3: AKGVGHFPYEQY

J: TRBJ2-1
V: TRBV9
CDR3: ASSVATGGVWDEQF

J: TRBJ1-3
V: TRBV10-3
CDR3: AISWRATSGNTIY

J: TRBJ1-1
V: TRBV11-1
CDR3: ASSRDRTEAF

J: TRBJ1-1
V: TRBV3-1/TRBV3-2
CDR3: ASSQAFYTEAF

J: TRBJ1-6
V: TRBV18
CDR3: ASSPGQGESPLH

J: TRBJ1-1
V: TRBV7-2
CDR3: ASGGSRNTEAF

J: TRBJ1-1
V: TRBV25-1
CDR3: ASSEAAANTEAF

J: TRBJ2-5
V: TRBV6-2/TRBV6-3
CDR3: ASSPRGVSPETQY

J: TRBJ1-5
V: TRBV23-1
CDR3: ARGGKKHGQPQH

J: TRBJ2-7
V: TRBV7-2
CDR3: ASSQNRYEQY

J: TRBJ2-1
V: TRBV15
CDR3: ATMLSKGYNEQF

J: TRBJ2-2
V: TRBV29-1
CDR3: SVVTSANTGELF

J: TRBJ1-1
V: TRBV7-2
CDR3: ASSLTRPGPF

J: TRBJ1-3
V: TRBV5-5
CDR3: ASSLVSHGNTIY

J: TRBJ1-1
V: TRBV6-4
CDR3: ASSDSESNTEAF

J: TRBJ1-2
V: TRBV5-6
CDR3: ASTLGGAGYT

J: TRBJ2-3
V: TRBV3-1/TRBV3-2
CDR3: ASSPRSGSGASTDTQY

J: TRBJ1-1
V: TRBV28
CDR3: ASSLSNSGVNTEAF

J: TRBJ1-1
V: TRBV7-9
CDR3: ASSLGSGGRMNTEAF

J: TRBJ1-6
V: TRBV6-5
CDR3: GAGDRGSPLH

J: TRBJ1-1
V: TRBV5-1
CDR3: ASRDWDPGATQAF

J: TRBJ2-7
V: TRBV29-1
CDR3: SVDLGQNYEQY

J: TRBJ1-1
V: TRBV12-3/TRBV12-4
CDR3: ASSSGPNTEAF

J: TRBJ1-1
V: TRBV4-2
CDR3: ASSQDWRGGAF

J: TRBJ1-5
V: TRBV6-2/TRBV6-3
CDR3: ASSPGRVTARRDQPQH

J: TRBJ1-1
V: TRBV6-1
CDR3: ASSEALQGTEAF

J: TRBJ2-1
V: TRBV18
CDR3: ASSRLAGNNEQF

J: TRBJ2-3
V: TRBV5-1
CDR3: ASSRLAGAGDTQY

J: TRBJ1-2
V: TRBV29-1
CDR3: SVETQGVTGGYT

J: TRBJ1-2
V: TRBV3-1/TRBV3-2
CDR3: ASSRKGVWGYT

J: TRBJ1-2
V: TRBV28
CDR3: ASGNRGLLSNYGYT

J: TRBJ1-1
V: TRBV7-9
CDR3: ASSPPWTGAF

J: TRBJ2-7
V: TRBV5-4
CDR3: ASSRGLAGGRSFFYEQY

J: TRBJ2-7
V: TRBV30
CDR3: ARPPRGGDEQY